These 20 T cell receptor beta chains were all obtained from the same sample, sequenced in a study of tumor-infiltrating lymphocytes in primary liver carcinoma. The template, around 540 ng total RNA, yielded TCR beta cDNA made with a constant-region primer. A slightly modified ARM-PCR protocol with three nested multiplex PCR rounds produced these TCR beta libraries. Researchers ran the first two PCR rounds for roughly 11 cycles each with TRBV1-TRBV30 forward primers and a C-beta reverse primer. TCRdb called the multiplex PCR reads again in MiXCR, with one record for every CDR3 protein. The sample shows 95,000 to 100,000 distinct CDR3 sequences, about 63% of them seen only once. RNA and DNA were co-extracted from about 19-30 mg of unsorted bulk tissue. The source material was liver tumor tissue from sampling region 2. Subset denoted: tumor region T2, inferior pole. The source of these receptors is a woman aged 55 to 70 with primary liver carcinoma and hepatitis B virus infection.

Of note for this clonotype: This CDR3 fails to terminate in the conserved phenylalanine or tryptophan, so it likely reflects a read error. The chain joins TRBV28 to TRBJ1-2, with TRBD1 as a possible D gene (5 bases). Germline V gene data show CDR1 as MDHEN and CDR2 as SYDVKM. The CDR3 has 14 amino acids. The CDR3 region is CATLPAGGWDGYTS. CDR3 coding DNA: TGTGCCACCCTTCCGGCGGGGGGGTGGGATGGTTACACCTCC.

Regarding this clonotype: A junction boundary mismatches the germline segment, possibly from a read error. The CDR3 region is CARSYVSSGANVLTF. CDR3 DNA: TGTGCCAGGAGTTACGTTTCTTCTGGAGCCAACGTCCTGACTTTC. The chain uses TRBV6-5 and TRBJ2-6; D is unresolved. Germline V CDR1 and CDR2: MNHEY, SVGAGI. CDR3 length: 15 amino acids.

To note about this clonotype: Mismatch with germline at one junction end may stem from a read error. The chain recombines TRBV11-2 with TRBJ2-2; D is perhaps TRBD2 (5 bases). CDR3 length: 16 amino acids. CDR1 is SGHAT, CDR2 FQNNGV, per germline. The CDR3 DNA sequence: TGTGCCAGCAGCGACGGAGGCAACACGAGCACCGTGGAGCTGTTTTTT. Translating it yields CASSDGGNTSTVELFF. The full variable domain, its missing parts supplied by reference TRBV11-2 and TRBJ2-2, is EAGVAQSPRYKIIEKRQSVAFWCNPISGHATLYWYQQILGQGPKLLIQFQNNGVVDDSQLPKDRFSAERLKGVDSTLKIQPAKLEDSAVYLCASSDGGNTSTVELFFGEGSRLTVL.

This clonotype occurred many times. V usage is TRBV29-1 and J usage is TRBJ1-1; the D gene is possibly TRBD1 (5 bases). Germline assignment: CDR1 SQVTM and CDR2 ANQGSEA. The V end was cut by 8 bases, the J end by 0 bases, with 19 bases between. This CDR3 has 15 residues. In nucleotides, the CDR3 is TGCAGCTCCCGACATTCTGGGACCATGAACACTGAAGCTTTCTTT. Translation: CSSRHSGTMNTEAFF.

V and J are TRBV2 and TRBJ2-2; tentative D call: TRBD2 (6 bases). V was clipped by 5 bases and J by 9 bases, with 16 bases between them. The CDR3 loop spans 14 amino acids. The germline CDR1 and CDR2 sequences are SNHLY and FYNNEI. CDR3 protein: CASSQDYFPWELFF. The DNA for the CDR3 is TGTGCCAGCAGTCAGGACTATTTCCCCTGGGAGCTGTTTTTT.

In regard to this clonotype: A read error may produce the germline difference seen at one junction end. This chain's CDR3 is CASGLETGTGYQFF. The CDR3 DNA reads TGTGCCAGCGGCTTGGAAACCGGGACGGGATATCAGTTCTTC. The J gene is TRBJ2-1, the V gene TRBV11-2, with D tentatively TRBD1 or TRBD2 (5 bases each). The length of the CDR3 is 14 residues. In germline, CDR1 is SGHAT, CDR2 FQNNGV.

Worth noting for this clonotype: No conserved phenylalanine or tryptophan is present at the end of the CDR3, so a read error is the likely explanation. V usage is TRBV11-2 and J usage is TRBJ2-5; D gene uncertain. Germline values: CDR1 SGHAT, CDR2 FQNNGV. The CDR3 has 16 amino acids. V lost 9 bases and J lost 5, with 25 bases in between. The CDR3 loop reads CASSTWLGGVGETQYL. The CDR3 nucleotides are TGTGCCAGTAGCACCTGGTTGGGCGGAGTGGGGGAGACCCAGTACTTA.

A word on this clonotype: An end of the junction does not agree with germline; a read error may underlie this. The chain recombines TRBV12-3 or TRBV12-4 with TRBJ2-1; 8 bases match TRBD2. The CDR3 spans 15 residues. The CDR3 loop is CASRDERETPNEQFF. The CDR3 DNA reads TGTGCAAGCAGAGATGAGCGGGAGACCCCCAATGAGCAGTTCTTC.

This clonotype was seen many times. The chain employs TRBV6-5 and TRBJ2-7; 11 bases map to TRBD2. J gave up 3 bases and V 10 bases, and 8 bases lay outside the gene matches. The CDR3 is 14 amino acids. Germline CDR1 is MNHEY and CDR2 is SVGAGI. Here the CDR3 reads CANRVTSGNYEQYF. The DNA for the CDR3 is TGTGCCAACAGAGTGACTAGCGGGAACTACGAGCAGTACTTC.

V usage is TRBV29-1 and J usage is TRBJ2-1, with D tentatively TRBD1 or TRBD2 (5 bases each). CDR1 is SQVTM and CDR2 is ANQGSEA in the germline V gene. The CDR3 is 13 amino acids. V was clipped by 7 bases and J by 7 bases, with 17 bases between them. CDR3 sequence (DNA): TGCAGCGCCCCGAGGGGTTGGGGGAATGAGCAGTTCTTC. Translation gives CSAPRGWGNEQFF.

This clonotype is medium-sized in the sample. This sequence joins TRBV11-2 and TRBJ2-1; D gene ambiguous. The V end lost 0 bases, the J end lost 2 bases, and 5 bases lay between the germline ends. The CDR3 covers 14 residues. CDR1 SGHAT and CDR2 FQNNGV come from the germline V gene. The chain's CDR3 is CASSLEVAYNEQFF. Written as DNA, the CDR3 is TGTGCCAGCAGCTTAGAAGTGGCCTACAATGAGCAGTTCTTC.

Comment on this clonotype: An end of the junction does not agree with germline; a read error may underlie this. The chain employs TRBV6-6 and TRBJ2-1; D is unresolved. The CDR3 runs 12 residues. Germline CDR1 MNHNY, CDR2 SVGAGI (reference sequence). For the CDR3, the DNA is TGTGCCAGCAGTTACCCGTGTGCTGAGCAGTCCTTC. This translates into CASSYPCAEQSF.

This clonotype has only one observation. One end of the junction does not line up with germline, which may come from a read error. The gene calls are TRBV11-3 and TRBJ2-1; possible D gene TRBD2, 7 bases. Germline V gene lookup returns CDR1 SGHNT and CDR2 YENEEA. CDR3 length: 17 residues. The CDR3 DNA reads TGTACCAGCAGCTCCCGGGGGGCGCGGACCATGGGCAATGAGCAGCTATTC. Protein product: CTSSSRGARTMGNEQLF.

CDR3 amino acids: CASSSGSCGTQETQYF. Written as DNA, the CDR3 is TGCGCCAGCAGCTCTGGATCGTGTGGGACCCAAGAGACCCAGTACTTC. The chain combines TRBV5-1 with TRBJ2-5; perhaps D is TRBD1 or TRBD2 (5 bases each). The CDR3 has 16 residues. Trimming removed 3 bases at V and 1 base at J, with 16 bases between. The germline CDR1 and CDR2 sequences are SGHRS and YFSETQ. The full variable domain, completed using reference TRBV5-1 and TRBJ2-5, is KAGVTQTPRYLIKTRGQQVTLSCSPISGHRSVSWYQQTPGQGLQFLFEYFSETQRNKGNFPGRFSGRQFSNSRSEMNVSTLELGDSALYLCASSSGSCGTQETQYFGPGTRLLVL.

Only one count was recorded for this clonotype. The chain recombines TRBV6-6 with TRBJ2-3; D is ambiguous. In germline, CDR1 is MNHNY, CDR2 SVGAGI (reference sequence). With 6 bases removed from V and 1 base from J, the gap between germline ends came to 20 bases. This CDR3 is built from 17 residues. Here the CDR3 DNA reads TGTGCCAGCAGCCGACACATGGGTGACCGAGGCACAGATACGCAGTATTTT. Translation: CASSRHMGDRGTDTQYF.

This chain joins TRBV28 and TRBJ2-7; D unclear. The germline V gene encodes CDR1 MDHEN and CDR2 SYDVKM. The CDR3 contains 12 residues. V gave up 5 bases and J gave up 4 bases, with 9 bases separating them. CDR3 DNA sequence: TGTGCCAGCAGTCAGACCGCATACGAGCAGTACTTC. Residues: CASSQTAYEQYF.

A word on this clonotype: A read error is likely, as this CDR3 ends without the conserved phenylalanine or tryptophan. It is unclear where the CDR3 begins or ends on the DNA, so no DNA is shown, and the CDR3 is as TCRdb lists it. V gene TRBV5-6 combines with J gene TRBJ1-4; TRBD1, as called in the table, went unchecked against the DNA. The CDR3 has 14 residues if both end residues are counted. CDR1 and CDR2 (germline): SGHDT, YYEEEE. CDR3 sequence reads: CASSRTGGNEKLLY.

A word on this clonotype: At one end, the junction sequence differs from germline, possibly due to a read error. The chain recombines TRBV12-3 or TRBV12-4 with TRBJ1-1, with D perhaps TRBD1 (6 bases). The CDR3 is made up of 11 amino acids. The DNA of the CDR3 is TGTGACAGCAGTTCAGGGGCTGAAGCTTTTTTC. Translation gives CDSSSGAEAFF.

A remark on this clonotype: Likely a read error: the CDR3 ends without its conserved phenylalanine or tryptophan. The chain has TRBV28 and TRBJ2-5; 12 bases are shared with TRBD2. The germline CDR1 and CDR2 sequences are MDHEN and SYDVKM. This CDR3 spans 15 amino acids. The trim removed 9 bases at V and 7 bases at J, leaving 12 bases unmatched. Here the CDR3 DNA reads TGTGCCAGTAACACGAGACTAGCGGGAGTTGGGACCCAGTACTTA. This gives the protein CASNTRLAGVGTQYL.

As regards this clonotype: The germline gene is not matched at one end of the junction; a read error may be the cause. This sequence joins TRBV28 and TRBJ2-7, with TRBD1 identical over 8 bases. Germline V gene lookup returns CDR1 MDHEN and CDR2 SYDVKM. The CDR3 extends over 16 amino acids. The CDR3 loop is CANSTSFPGQVYEQHF. The CDR3 nucleotides are TGTGCCAACAGCACATCATTTCCGGGACAGGTATACGAGCAGCACTTC.